This TCR beta chain was profiled in a study of shared clonotypes between healthy human individuals. Genomic DNA from unsorted samples was obtained from around 88 million PBMCs (per sample). Every subset had its genomic DNA shared out evenly among several immunoSEQ plates. Authors' processing steps: There were no quality scores in the junction-only immunoSEQ sequences, so filtering differed. Method: immunoSEQ multiplex PCR; TCRdb's copy keeps in-frame clones and lacks some. The V and J calls and clone size were taken over from that table, and D and trimming were inferred from the DNA. Of some 450,000 clones in the sample, 77% were seen once. The CDR3 contains 14 residues. V shed 7 bases and J 6 bases; nucleotides not matched to a gene: 12. Germline values: CDR1 ENHRY, CDR2 SYGVKD.

This receptor was obtained from a woman aged 40 to 49 in good health. Some clones in this sample may be carry-over from other donors' samples. The chain is built from TRBV10-3 and TRBJ2-7, with 7 nucleotides matching TRBD1. What was sequenced was PBMCs. The CDR3 DNA is TGTGCCATCAAGAATGGACAGGTGAGGAGCGAGCAGTACTTC. Residues: CAIKNGQVRSEQYF.